The 10 T cell receptor beta chains in this list originate from one sample, sequenced in a study of read filtering for tumor transcriptome and immune sequencing. The library was built from around 380 ng RNA with molecular barcoded adaptors for alpha/delta and beta/gamma chains. TCRdb reprocessed the reads via MiXCR and lists one record per CDR3 protein. The sample holds some 40,000 distinct CDR3 sequences, 12% seen once. The specimen sequenced was a population of CD138-negative cells sorted from bone marrow. The receptors originated from a donor over 35 with multiple myeloma.

This clonotype was recorded many times. One end of the junction does not line up with germline, which may come from a read error. The V and J genes are TRBV27 and TRBJ2-6; D possibly uses TRBD1 or TRBD2 (6 bases each). Germline CDR1 and CDR2: MNHEY and SMNVEV (reference sequence). The CDR3 runs to 17 residues. In DNA, the CDR3 is TGTGCCAGCAGTTTATTACGGGGGACAACTGGGGTCAACGTCCTGACTTTC. Its protein product is CASSLLRGTTGVNVLTF.

Regarding this clonotype: The junction shows a germline mismatch at one end, possibly a read error. This chain connects TRBV7-9 to TRBJ1-3; D call uncertain. The CDR3 spans 15 residues. CDR1 SEHNR and CDR2 FQNEAQ come from the germline V gene (reference sequence). CDR3 bases: TGTGTCAGCAGCCCTGCTGGGGACTCTGGAAACACCATATATTTT. Translated, it gives CVSSPAGDSGNTIYF.

This clonotype was seen at least ten times. V and J are TRBV7-2 and TRBJ1-5; possible D gene TRBD1, 5 bases. This CDR3 region has 15 residues. The germline V and J ends were trimmed by 5 bases and 4 bases, with 15 bases remaining between them. Germline CDR1 is SGHTA and CDR2 is FQGNSA. CDR3 in amino acids: CASSLRGGWNQPQHF. In DNA, the CDR3 is TGTGCCAGCAGCCTCCGGGGGGGGTGGAATCAGCCCCAGCATTTT.

This clonotype was recorded many times. The J gene is TRBJ2-7, the V gene TRBV6-1; D call uncertain. The V end lost 8 bases, the J end lost 4 bases, and 9 bases lay between the germline ends. Germline CDR1 MNHNS, CDR2 SASEGT. This CDR3 has 11 amino acids. The CDR3 DNA follows: TGTGCCAGCTGGGCGAATTACGAGCAGTACTTC. Translated, it gives CASWANYEQYF.

In its sample, this clonotype was seen many times. This chain uses TRBV12-3 or TRBV12-4 with TRBJ2-2; TRBD1 agrees at 8 bases. The CDR3 is made up of 16 amino acids. Trimming took 6 bases from V and 4 from J; bases not matched to a gene: 10. CDR3 nucleotide sequence: TGTGCCAGCAGCCCGACAGGGGCTAGGTTCACCGGGGAGCTGTTTTTT. Amino acid sequence: CASSPTGARFTGELFF.

This clonotype has ten or more counts. V gene TRBV18 combines with J gene TRBJ2-7; D perhaps matches TRBD1 (6 bases). CDR3 length: 13 amino acids. Germline V gene lookup returns CDR1 KGHSH and CDR2 LQKENI. V lost 3 bases, J lost 6 bases, and 12 bases lay in between. As DNA, the CDR3 is TGTGCCAGCTCACCCACAGGGTCGGGCGAGCAGTACTTC. Its protein is CASSPTGSGEQYF.

This clonotype was observed many times. The chain is built from TRBV6-1 and TRBJ2-3, with 9 bases that match TRBD2. The CDR3 runs to 14 residues. CDR1 is MNHNS, CDR2 SASEGT, per germline. V was clipped by 7 bases and J by 1 base; unmatched bases: 3. CDR3 DNA sequence: TGTGCCAGCAATATAGCGGGGGGCACAGATACGCAGTATTTT. Amino acid sequence: CASNIAGGTDTQYF.

This clonotype was found a few times. At one of its ends the junction is not consistent with the germline gene, which may arise from a read error. This chain joins TRBV2 and TRBJ2-3; D is tentatively TRBD1 or TRBD2 (5 bases each). Germline V gene data show CDR1 as SNHLY and CDR2 as FYNNEI. CDR3 length equals 13 residues. The CDR3 reads CVSSERGTGTQYF. In DNA, the CDR3 is TGTGTCAGCAGCGAACGGGGCACGGGTACGCAGTATTTT.

This clonotype has at least ten counts. The chain has TRBV4-2 and TRBJ2-7; D is undetermined. V was cut by 0 bases and J by 0 bases, with 9 bases left in between. Germline CDR1 LGHNA, CDR2 YNFKEQ. The length of the CDR3 is 15 residues. CDR3 DNA: TGTGCCAGCAGCCAAGAGGGAATGAGCTCCTACGAGCAGTACTTC. Encoded protein: CASSQEGMSSYEQYF.

This clonotype was observed at least ten times. The V call is TRBV20-1, the J call TRBJ2-7; no firm D call. The germline CDR1 and CDR2 sequences are DFQATT and SNEGSKA (reference sequence). This CDR3 region has 13 residues. V gave up 0 bases and J gave up 0 bases, with 6 bases separating them. CDR3 nucleotides: TGCAGTGCTAGAGAGCGGAGCTCCTACGAGCAGTACTTC. Amino acids: CSARERSSYEQYF.